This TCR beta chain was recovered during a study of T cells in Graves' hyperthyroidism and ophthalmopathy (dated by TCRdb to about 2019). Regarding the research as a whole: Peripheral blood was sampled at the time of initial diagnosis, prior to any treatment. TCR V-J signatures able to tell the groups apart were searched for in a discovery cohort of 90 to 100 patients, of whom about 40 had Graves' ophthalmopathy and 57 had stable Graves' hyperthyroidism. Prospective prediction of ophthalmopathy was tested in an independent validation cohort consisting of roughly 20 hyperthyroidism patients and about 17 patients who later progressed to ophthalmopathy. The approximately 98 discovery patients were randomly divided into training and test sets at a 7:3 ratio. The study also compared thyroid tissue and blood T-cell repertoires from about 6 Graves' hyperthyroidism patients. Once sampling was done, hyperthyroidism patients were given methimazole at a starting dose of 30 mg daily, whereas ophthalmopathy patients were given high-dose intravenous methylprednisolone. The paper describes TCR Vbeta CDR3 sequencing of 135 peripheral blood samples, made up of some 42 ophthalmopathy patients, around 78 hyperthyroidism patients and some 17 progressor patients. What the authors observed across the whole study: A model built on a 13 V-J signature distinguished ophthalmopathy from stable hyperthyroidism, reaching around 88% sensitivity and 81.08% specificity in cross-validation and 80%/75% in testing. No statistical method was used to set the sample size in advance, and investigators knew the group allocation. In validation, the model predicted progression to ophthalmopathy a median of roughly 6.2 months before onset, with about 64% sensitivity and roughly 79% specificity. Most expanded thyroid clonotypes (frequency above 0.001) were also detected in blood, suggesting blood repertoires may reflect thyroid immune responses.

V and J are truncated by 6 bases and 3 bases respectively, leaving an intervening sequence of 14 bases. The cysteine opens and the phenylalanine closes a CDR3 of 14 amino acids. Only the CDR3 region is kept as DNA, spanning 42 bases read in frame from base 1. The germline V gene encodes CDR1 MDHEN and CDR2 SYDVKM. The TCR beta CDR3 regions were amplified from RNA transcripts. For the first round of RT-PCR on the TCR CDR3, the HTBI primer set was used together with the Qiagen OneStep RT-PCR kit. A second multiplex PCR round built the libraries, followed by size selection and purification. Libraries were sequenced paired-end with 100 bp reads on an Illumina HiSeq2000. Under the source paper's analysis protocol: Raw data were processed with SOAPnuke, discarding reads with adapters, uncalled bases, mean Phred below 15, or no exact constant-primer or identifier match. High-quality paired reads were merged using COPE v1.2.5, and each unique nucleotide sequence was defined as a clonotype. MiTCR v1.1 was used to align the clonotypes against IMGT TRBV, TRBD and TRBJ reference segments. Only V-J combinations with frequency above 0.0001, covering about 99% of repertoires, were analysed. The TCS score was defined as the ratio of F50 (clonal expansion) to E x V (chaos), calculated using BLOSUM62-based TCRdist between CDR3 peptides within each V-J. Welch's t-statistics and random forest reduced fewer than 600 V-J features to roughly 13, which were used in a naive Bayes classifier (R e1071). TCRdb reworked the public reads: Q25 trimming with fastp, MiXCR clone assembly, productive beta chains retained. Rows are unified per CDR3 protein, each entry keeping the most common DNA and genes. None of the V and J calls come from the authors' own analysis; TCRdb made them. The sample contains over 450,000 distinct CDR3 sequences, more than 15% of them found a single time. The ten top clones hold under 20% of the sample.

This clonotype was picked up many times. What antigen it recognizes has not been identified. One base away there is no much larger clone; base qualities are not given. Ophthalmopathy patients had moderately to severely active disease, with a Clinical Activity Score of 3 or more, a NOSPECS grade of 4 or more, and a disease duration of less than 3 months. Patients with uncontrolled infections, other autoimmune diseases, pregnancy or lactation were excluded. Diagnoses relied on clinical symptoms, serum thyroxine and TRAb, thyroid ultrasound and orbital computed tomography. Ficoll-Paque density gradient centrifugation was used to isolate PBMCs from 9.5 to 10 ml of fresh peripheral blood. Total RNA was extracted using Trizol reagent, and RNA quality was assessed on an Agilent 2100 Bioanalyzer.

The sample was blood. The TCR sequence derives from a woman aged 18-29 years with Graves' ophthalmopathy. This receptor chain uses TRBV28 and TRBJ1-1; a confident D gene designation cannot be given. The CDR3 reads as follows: CASSQPPTDTEAFF. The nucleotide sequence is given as TGTGCCAGCAGCCAGCCGCCGACGGACACTGAAGCTTTCTTT.